This entry concerns a single TCR beta chain. Its cognate antigen is unknown. The sample originates from a study of PD-L1 blockade in urothelial cancer. Added to each PCR by spiking were synthetic TCR analog templates. TCRdb's table, derived via immunoSEQ multiplex PCR, lists solely in-frame clones and lacks some. Of 70,000 to 90,000 clones listed, around 76% are singletons. V trimming: 5 bases; J trimming: 2 bases; junction bases outside the gene matches: 6. The CDR3 is 14 amino acids. Germline-derived CDR1 and CDR2 are MNHEY and SVGAGI. Study conclusions and caveats: When pretreatment blood TCR clonality was below the median, it predicted better survival.

This chain uses TRBV6-5 with TRBJ2-7; 7 nucleotides line up with TRBD1. The specimen was PBMCs, collected around atezolizumab (anti-PD-L1) treatment. This receptor was obtained from a man aged 65 to 79 with urothelial cancer. CDR3 in amino acids: CASSGSGQTYEQYF. The CDR3, as DNA: TGTGCCAGCAGTGGGTCGGGACAGACCTACGAGCAGTACTTC.